One sample yielded the 11 T cell receptor beta chains listed below, sequenced in a study of blood T cell repertoires in COVID-19. This table comes from immunoSEQ multiplex PCR, and its TCRdb copy is limited to in-frame clones, with some not included. The sample contains over 100,000 clones, around 86% of which appear only once. The sample consisted of peripheral blood. These receptors all come from a man older than 75 with acute or convalescent COVID-19.

This chain's CDR3 is CASSPRGHGENSPLHF. CDR3 sequence (DNA): TGTGCCAGCAGTCCCCGTGGACACGGAGAGAATTCACCCCTCCACTTT. This chain links TRBV27 with TRBJ1-6; perhaps TRBD1 as D (5 bases). Germline CDR1 is MNHEY and CDR2 is SMNVEV (reference sequence). The length of the CDR3 is 16 residues. The V end lost 5 bases, the J end lost 7 bases, and 18 bases lay between the germline ends.

This clone was recorded once. The chain has TRBV14 and TRBJ1-1, with D perhaps TRBD1 (5 bases). The CDR3 consists of 13 residues. The germline V and J ends were trimmed by 5 bases and 10 bases, with 17 bases remaining between them. Looked up from germline, CDR1 is SGHDN and CDR2 is FVKESK. The CDR3 loop reads CASSTYGGVSAFF. The CDR3 DNA reads TGTGCCAGCAGCACTTACGGGGGAGTGTCAGCTTTCTTT.

The gene calls are TRBV30 and TRBJ2-3, with 12 nucleotides matching TRBD1. The CDR3 runs to 15 residues. CDR1 and CDR2 from the germline V gene are GTSNPN and SVGIG (reference sequence). The trim removed 1 base at V and 5 bases at J, leaving 4 bases unmatched. The CDR3, as DNA: TGTGCCTGGAGTGGGGACAGGGGGCTTCGAGATACGCAGTATTTT. This codes for CAWSGDRGLRDTQYF.

The chain recombines TRBV7-9 with TRBJ2-2; possibly TRBD1 for D (5 bases). The CDR3 sequence is 14 residues long. Germline V lookup: CDR1 SEHNR, CDR2 FQNEAQ (reference sequence). The V gene lost 0 bases and the J gene lost 3 bases, with 5 bases spanning the gap. DNA for the CDR3: TGTGCCAGCAGCTTAGCGACAGACACCGGGGAGCTGTTTTTT. It is translated as CASSLATDTGELFF.

The V gene is TRBV6-2 or TRBV6-3, the J gene TRBJ1-2; possibly TRBD1 for D (5 bases). V gave up 6 bases and J gave up 4 bases, with 15 bases separating them. Germline V gives CDR1 MNHEY, CDR2 SVGEGT. The length of the CDR3 is 14 residues. CDR3 amino acids: CASSGATQGYGYTF. The CDR3 nucleotides are TGTGCCAGCAGCGGCGCGACCCAGGGCTATGGCTACACCTTC.

The V and J genes are TRBV2 and TRBJ1-5; perhaps TRBD1 as D (6 bases). This CDR3 region has 14 residues. Germline V gives CDR1 SNHLY, CDR2 FYNNEI. Trimming took 4 bases from V and 4 from J, leaving 11 bases between them. CDR3 region: CASSGQVVNQPQHF. CDR3 nucleotides: TGTGCCAGCAGTGGACAGGTAGTAAATCAGCCCCAGCATTTT.

The chain has TRBV2 and TRBJ1-1, with TRBD1 matching over 8 bases. The CDR3 consists of 15 residues. J gave up 1 base and V 2 bases, and 3 bases lay outside the gene matches. Germline CDR1 is SNHLY and CDR2 is FYNNEI. The CDR3 DNA reads TGTGCCAGCAGTGAACAGGGGGCGAGGAACACTGAAGCTTTCTTT. It translates to CASSEQGARNTEAFF.

The chain carries TRBV18 and TRBJ2-7; weak D call: TRBD1 (5 bases). Germline CDR1 KGHSH, CDR2 LQKENI. Trimming left V 1 base short and J 5 bases short, with 12 bases between. The CDR3 has 14 residues. The CDR3 coding sequence is TGTGCCAGCTCACCACGCGGTCTAGGGGACGAGCAGTACTTC. Protein product: CASSPRGLGDEQYF.

The rearrangement uses TRBV5-1 and TRBJ1-2, with D uncertain. Deletions cut 0 bases from V and 8 bases from J, with 14 bases between. Germline lookup yields CDR1 SGHRS and CDR2 YFSETQ. This CDR3 spans 14 amino acids. The CDR3 nucleotides are TGCGCCAGCAGCTTGGACAGTTTTGTCTTCGGCTACACCTTC. It is translated as CASSLDSFVFGYTF.

This rearrangement joins TRBV28 to TRBJ2-6; D uncertain. This CDR3 is built from 13 residues. With 4 bases removed from V and 3 bases from J, the gap between germline ends came to 4 bases. Per the germline V gene, CDR1 is MDHEN and CDR2 is SYDVKM. The CDR3 loop is CASSSRGANVLTF. The DNA of the CDR3 is TGTGCCAGCAGTTCCCGTGGGGCCAACGTCCTGACTTTC.

V usage is TRBV7-8 and J usage is TRBJ2-4, with 7 bases fitting TRBD1. The germline gives CDR1 SGHVS, CDR2 FQNEAQ. V was pared by 1 base and J by 4 bases, with 4 bases of the junction left unmatched. The CDR3 sequence is 15 residues long. CDR3 in amino acids: CASSLGVTGKNIQYF. The CDR3 DNA sequence: TGTGCCAGCAGCTTAGGAGTGACAGGGAAAAACATTCAGTACTTC.